These 7 T cell receptor beta chains share one sample of origin, sequenced in a study of T-cell reconstitution after alpha-beta-depleted transplantation in children. Researchers prepared the TCRbeta library using unique molecular identifiers, the study reports. Each CDR3 protein gets one entry after TCRdb re-called the PCR reads with MiXCR. Here the sample spans hundreds of thousands of distinct CDR3 sequences, around 17% being singletons. The source material was PBMCs, mostly from graft donor cells, sampled 360 days after TCRalphabeta/CD19-depleted stem cell transplant. These receptors were obtained from a male patient aged 10 to 17 who had a stem cell transplant for acute lymphoblastic leukemia, so the T cells may come from the graft donor.

This chain joins TRBV11-2 and TRBJ2-2, with D perhaps matching TRBD1 (5 bases). There are 16 residues in the CDR3. CDR1 is SGHAT, CDR2 FQNNGV, per germline. The ends were cut back, 2 bases at V and 4 bases at J, with 14 bases in the middle. The CDR3 sequence is CASSLIRGRGTGELFF. For the CDR3, the DNA is TGTGCCAGCAGCTTAATAAGGGGTCGTGGCACCGGGGAGCTGTTTTTT.

The V call is TRBV12-3 or TRBV12-4, the J call TRBJ2-7; D gene ambiguous. V was pared by 5 bases and J by 5 bases, with 19 bases between. The CDR3 is 15 amino acids. The CDR3 sequence: CASSPAWALLNEQYF. As DNA, the CDR3 is TGTGCCAGCAGTCCGGCGTGGGCTCTGCTTAACGAGCAGTACTTC.

In its sample, this clonotype was seen a few times. The chain uses TRBV7-3 and TRBJ2-1; D possibly corresponds to TRBD2 (6 bases). CDR1 and CDR2 (germline): SGHTA, FQGTGA. V was trimmed by 8 bases and J by 10 bases, leaving 21 bases between them. The length of the CDR3 is 14 residues. The CDR3 sequence: CASFTGEGREEQFF. In DNA, the CDR3 is TGTGCCAGCTTTACGGGAGAAGGAAGGGAAGAGCAGTTCTTC.

This clonotype has more than one count but fewer than ten. This chain uses TRBV20-1 with TRBJ2-5, with 9 nucleotides matching TRBD2. The length of the CDR3 is 15 residues. Trimming cost V 3 bases and J 5 bases; bases outside gene matches: 10. Germline V CDR1 and CDR2: DFQATT, SNEGSKA (reference sequence). CDR3: CSARGLAKSWETQYF. The CDR3 bases are TGCAGTGCTAGGGGACTAGCCAAATCCTGGGAGACCCAGTACTTC.

This clonotype was seen a few times. The V and J genes are TRBV7-2 and TRBJ2-2; D may be TRBD1 (6 bases). Trimming shortened V by 4 bases and J by 2 bases, and 14 bases separated the two germline ends. CDR1 is SGHTA and CDR2 is FQGNSA in the germline V gene. The CDR3 consists of 16 residues. CDR3 region: CASSSQGRVNTGELFF. CDR3 in DNA: TGTGCCAGCAGCTCCCAGGGGCGAGTCAACACCGGGGAGCTGTTTTTT.

V and J are TRBV3-1 and TRBJ2-2; D possibly uses TRBD1 or TRBD2 (6 bases each). CDR1 is LGHDT, CDR2 YNNKEL, per germline (reference sequence). This CDR3 has 18 amino acids. CDR3 DNA: TGTACCTTCTGCCAGAGAGGGGGGACTCCAATCTTTGGCGGGGAGCTGTTTTTT. Protein: CTFCQRGGTPIFGGELFF.

This clonotype has only one observation. The J gene is TRBJ1-6, the V gene TRBV11-2; D is undetermined. The CDR3 loop spans 18 amino acids. Trimming removed 0 bases from V and 0 bases from J, with 12 bases in between. The germline CDR1 and CDR2 sequences are SGHAT and FQNNGV. The CDR3 region is CASSLDPYWSSYNSPLHF. As DNA, the CDR3 is TGTGCCAGCAGCTTAGATCCATATTGGAGCTCCTATAATTCACCCCTCCACTTT.